This section outlines one TCR beta chain sequence together with its context. Sequencing was performed with immunoSEQ multiplex PCR; in TCRdb, only in-frame clones are kept and a portion is missing. The sample holds around 400,000 clones, about 89% seen once. The data originate from a study of blood T cell repertoires in COVID-19. As for the study in general: COVID-19 samples from acute and convalescent phases originated in the United States, Italy and Spain. PBMCs, B-cell-depleted T cells, or T cells were the source of the cDNA or gDNA that made up the material.

All enrollees were about 18 to 95 years old and from around 25 US areas. During the 2 weeks before they entered the study, exposed participants had met someone with a PCR-confirmed or clinician-diagnosed COVID-19 case. Trimming took 0 bases from V and 3 from J; bases not matched to a gene: 4. CDR3 size: 17 residues. Germline lookup yields CDR1 SGHRS and CDR2 YFSETQ. This clonotype originated in a woman in her forties who had been exposed to COVID-19. This chain connects TRBV5-1 to TRBJ2-3, with 13 bases lining up with TRBD2. The sequencing input was PBMCs or T cells enriched from blood (not recorded which). The DNA of the CDR3 is TGCGCCAGCAGCTTGGCCCGGACTAGCGGGGGAACAGATACGCAGTATTTT. The encoded protein is CASSLARTSGGTDTQYF.